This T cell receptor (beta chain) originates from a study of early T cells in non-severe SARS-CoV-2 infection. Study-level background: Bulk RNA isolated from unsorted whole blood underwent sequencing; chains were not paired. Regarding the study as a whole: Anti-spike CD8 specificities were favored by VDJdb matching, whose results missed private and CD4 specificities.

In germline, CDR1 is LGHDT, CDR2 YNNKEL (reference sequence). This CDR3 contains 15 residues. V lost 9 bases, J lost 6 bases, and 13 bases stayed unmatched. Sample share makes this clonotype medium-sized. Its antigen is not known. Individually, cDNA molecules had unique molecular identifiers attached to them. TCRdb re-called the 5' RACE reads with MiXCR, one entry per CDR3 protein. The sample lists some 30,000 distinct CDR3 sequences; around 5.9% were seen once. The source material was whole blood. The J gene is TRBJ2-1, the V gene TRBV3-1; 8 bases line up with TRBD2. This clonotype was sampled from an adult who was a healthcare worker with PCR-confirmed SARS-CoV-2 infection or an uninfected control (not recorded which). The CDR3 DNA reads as TGTGCCAGTGACACTTCGGGGGGGCCTCTCAATGAGCAGTTCTTC. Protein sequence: CASDTSGGPLNEQFF.